Presented here are 25 T cell receptor beta chains from one specimen sequenced in a study of T cell responses to AZD1222 COVID-19 vaccine. The repertoire was sequenced with immunoSEQ multiplex PCR; TCRdb's copy has only in-frame clones and lacks some. The sample contains about 110,000 clones, approximately 90% of which appear only once. The sequencing used peripheral blood, collected on day 0 of AZD1222 vaccination. These TCRs come from an adult in good health.

J is TRBJ2-7 and V is TRBV28; TRBD1 agrees at 9 bases. V shed 5 bases, J shed 3 bases, and the junction held 8 bases outside the gene matches. Per the germline V gene, CDR1 is MDHEN and CDR2 is SYDVKM. There are 15 residues in the CDR3. The CDR3 loop is CASSGSDRGFYEQYF. The CDR3 DNA follows: TGTGCCAGCAGTGGATCGGACAGGGGATTCTACGAGCAGTACTTC.

To note about this clone: One end of the junction varies from germline; a read error may be responsible. J is TRBJ2-7 and V is TRBV12-3 or TRBV12-4; 8 bases fit TRBD1. The CDR3 runs 11 residues. Written as DNA, the CDR3 is TGTGCCAGCAGTTCCGCGGGGACAGGCTTCTTC. Encoded protein: CASSSAGTGFF.

The CDR3 coding sequence is TGTGCCAGCAGCCCGTCGGGGGTAACCCAAGAGACCCAGTACTTC. Its translation: CASSPSGVTQETQYF. This chain uses TRBV16 with TRBJ2-5; perhaps TRBD2 as D (6 bases). V lost 4 bases and J lost 1, with 13 bases in between. Germline V gene lookup returns CDR1 KGHSY and CDR2 FQNENV. The CDR3 covers 15 residues.

The genes are TRBV4-1 and TRBJ2-4, with a weak D call TRBD2 (6 bases). The V gene's germline CDR1 is MGHRA and CDR2 YSYEKL. The CDR3 totals 16 residues. Trimming left V 0 bases short and J 9 bases short, with 18 bases between. CDR3 nucleotides: TGCGCCAGCAGCCAAGAAAGGGACTTCCCCGGGGGCATTCAGTACTTC. Its protein product is CASSQERDFPGGIQYF.

The genes are TRBV6-5 and TRBJ1-2; TRBD1 aligns across 7 bases. Germline values: CDR1 MNHEY, CDR2 SVGAGI. This CDR3 comprises 13 residues. The V segment lost 6 bases and the J segment 2 bases; nucleotides outside the gene matches: 3. CDR3 sequence: CASRDRENYGYTF. CDR3 sequence (DNA): TGTGCCAGCAGAGACAGGGAGAACTATGGCTACACCTTC.

The chain carries TRBV3-1 (or the pseudogene TRBV3-2) and TRBJ1-1; D is undetermined. Germline V gene sequence: CDR1 LGHDT, CDR2 YNNKEL (reference sequence). There are 12 residues in the CDR3. V gave up 8 bases and J gave up 4 bases, with 11 bases separating them. This chain's CDR3 is CASSNVRTEAFF. The DNA for the CDR3 is TGTGCCAGCTCAAACGTGCGCACTGAAGCTTTCTTT.

This sequence joins TRBV19 and TRBJ2-7; 10 nucleotides match TRBD1. From germline, CDR1 is LNHDA and CDR2 SQIVND (reference sequence). V gave up 5 bases and J gave up 5 bases; unmatched junction bases: 6. This CDR3 is 14 amino acids long. CDR3 in DNA: TGTGCCAGTAGTCCTCGACAGGGGGCGGACGAGCAGTACTTC. Its protein product is CASSPRQGADEQYF.

This clone appeared a single time. The J gene is TRBJ1-1, the V gene TRBV24-1; D ambiguous. V lost 4 bases to trimming and J lost 3 bases, with 8 bases between them. The CDR3 loop spans 13 amino acids. Per the germline V gene, CDR1 is KGHDR and CDR2 is SFDVKD. In nucleotides, the CDR3 is TGTGCCACCAGTGACTCGGGAGACACTGAAGCTTTCTTT. Amino acids: CATSDSGDTEAFF.

The chain couples TRBV3-1 (or the pseudogene TRBV3-2) to TRBJ1-1; perhaps TRBD1 as D (6 bases). The V and J ends lost 4 bases and 5 bases respectively, with 14 bases between them. The germline CDR1 and CDR2 sequences are LGHDT and YNNKEL (reference sequence). The CDR3 covers 14 residues. The CDR3 sequence is CASSRKGGNTEAFF. The CDR3 nucleotides are TGTGCCAGCAGCCGTAAAGGGGGGAATACTGAAGCTTTCTTT.

The V gene is TRBV6-1, the J gene TRBJ1-4, with 7 positions matching TRBD1. CDR3 length equals 12 residues. Germline trimming cut 8 bases from V and 8 bases from J; bases unmatched to any gene: 5. Germline V CDR1 and CDR2: MNHNS, SASEGT. The CDR3 sequence: CASGTVREKLFF. CDR3 sequence (DNA): TGTGCCAGCGGGACAGTACGGGAAAAACTGTTTTTT.

The chain uses TRBV6-1 and TRBJ1-2; no clear D gene. This CDR3 is built from 15 residues. Trimming removed 2 bases from V and 2 bases from J, with 12 bases in between. Germline CDR1 reads MNHNS; CDR2 reads SASEGT. DNA of the CDR3: TGTGCCAGCAGTGAATACCCCGGGAGGAACTATGGCTACACCTTC. Protein: CASSEYPGRNYGYTF.

This clone was found a few times. The J gene is TRBJ1-4, the V gene TRBV28; D perhaps matches TRBD1 (5 bases). The CDR3 contains 15 residues. Per the germline V gene, CDR1 is MDHEN and CDR2 is SYDVKM. Trimming took off 7 bases at V and 0 bases at J, with 12 bases between the two ends. In DNA form, the CDR3 reads TGTGCCAGCACTAGCTGGGGCGCAACTAATGAAAAACTGTTTTTT. This sequence encodes CASTSWGATNEKLFF.

As DNA, the CDR3 is TGTGCCAGCAGAGACGTGGACGACTATGGCTACACCTTC. This translates into CASRDVDDYGYTF. The chain combines TRBV6-5 with TRBJ1-2, with D hard to call. CDR3 size: 13 residues. Germline lookup yields CDR1 MNHEY and CDR2 SVGAGI. V lost 6 bases and J lost 3, with 11 bases in between.

The chain employs TRBV30 and TRBJ2-7, with D possibly matching TRBD1 (6 bases). The CDR3 consists of 14 residues. V dropped 6 bases and J dropped 2 bases, with 17 bases sitting between them. Germline lookup yields CDR1 GTSNPN and CDR2 SVGIG (reference sequence). Here the CDR3 DNA reads TGTGCCTGCAACGGACAGAAACAACCCTACGAGCAGTACTTC. Translating gives CACNGQKQPYEQYF.

This chain uses TRBV11-2 with TRBJ2-5, with TRBD1 matching 10 bases. Trimming cost V 5 bases and J 4 bases; bases outside gene matches: 4. This CDR3 region has 14 residues. CDR1 is SGHAT and CDR2 is FQNNGV in the germline V gene. DNA for the CDR3: TGTGCCAGCAGCCCCCGGACAGGGGGAGAGACCCAGTACTTC. It specifies CASSPRTGGETQYF.

V usage is TRBV18 and J usage is TRBJ1-5, with TRBD1 as a possible D gene (6 bases). This CDR3 has 14 residues. Germline V gene sequence: CDR1 KGHSH, CDR2 LQKENI. V was pared by 3 bases and J by 11 bases, with 17 bases between. The CDR3, as DNA: TGTGCCAGCTCACCCAGGACAGACGGAAAGGCCCAGCATTTT. Amino acids: CASSPRTDGKAQHF. The full variable domain, completed using reference TRBV18 and TRBJ1-5, is NAGVMQNPRHLVRRRGQEARLRCSPMKGHSHVYWYRQLPEEGLKFMVYLQKENIIDESGMPKERFSAEFPKEGPSILRIQQVVRGDSAAYFCASSPRTDGKAQHFGDGTRLSIL.

The chain is built from TRBV3-1 (or the pseudogene TRBV3-2) and TRBJ2-1; possible D gene TRBD1, 5 bases. CDR1 is LGHDT and CDR2 is YNNKEL in the germline V gene (reference sequence). The CDR3 has 12 amino acids. The germline V and J ends were trimmed by 6 bases and 8 bases, with 11 bases remaining between them. The CDR3, as DNA: TGTGCCAGCAGTCAGGGTTGGTATGAGCAGTTCTTC. Protein: CASSQGWYEQFF.

The chain links TRBV5-8 to TRBJ1-1; a weak D match, TRBD1 (5 bases). The V end was cut by 0 bases, the J end by 5 bases, with 17 bases between. Looked up from germline, CDR1 is SGHTS and CDR2 is YDEGEE. The CDR3 is 16 amino acids. CDR3 sequence reads: CASSLGQGLMATEAFF. Written as DNA, the CDR3 is TGTGCCAGCAGCTTGGGGCAGGGTTTAATGGCTACTGAAGCTTTCTTT.

The chain carries TRBV7-3 and TRBJ1-6; TRBD1 aligns across 7 bases. CDR1 and CDR2 (germline): SGHTA, FQGTGA. Germline trimming cut 2 bases from V and 6 bases from J; bases unmatched to any gene: 4. This CDR3 contains 15 residues. The CDR3 loop is CASSLEAGGNSPLHF. The CDR3 region has the DNA TGTGCCAGCAGCTTAGAGGCAGGGGGTAATTCACCCCTCCACTTT.

This clone was observed a single time. The chain is built from TRBV6-5 and TRBJ2-7; the match to TRBD1 covers 8 bases. The CDR3 totals 15 residues. The germline gives CDR1 MNHEY, CDR2 SVGAGI. The V and J ends lost 5 bases and 5 bases, in that order; junction bases with no gene match: 11. Here the CDR3 reads CASSNAGQGSDEQYF. DNA of the CDR3: TGTGCCAGCAGTAACGCCGGACAGGGTAGCGACGAGCAGTACTTC.

The rearrangement uses TRBV18 and TRBJ2-5; 7 nucleotides align to TRBD2. CDR3 length equals 12 residues. V shed 5 bases, J shed 5 bases, and the junction held 2 bases outside the gene matches. Germline V gene lookup returns CDR1 KGHSH and CDR2 LQKENI. This chain's CDR3 is CASSKGGETQYF. For the CDR3, the DNA is TGTGCCAGCTCAAAGGGAGGGGAGACCCAGTACTTC.

V and J are TRBV3-1 (or the pseudogene TRBV3-2) and TRBJ1-1; tentative D call: TRBD1 (6 bases). V lost 6 bases, J lost 6 bases, and 11 bases lay in between. From germline, CDR1 is LGHDT and CDR2 YNNKEL (reference sequence). CDR3 length equals 12 residues. The CDR3 sequence is CASSPRGAEAFF. The CDR3 DNA sequence: TGTGCCAGCAGTCCTAGGGGGGCTGAAGCTTTCTTT.

This sequence joins TRBV11-2 and TRBJ1-1, with a weak D call TRBD1 (5 bases). The V gene's germline CDR1 is SGHAT and CDR2 FQNNGV. Trimming took off 5 bases at V and 1 base at J, with 8 bases between the two ends. The CDR3 contains 13 residues. The CDR3 DNA reads TGTGCCAGCAGCACACAGGAGAACACTGAAGCTTTCTTT. Residues: CASSTQENTEAFF. Based on the CDR3 plus reference TRBV11-2 and TRBJ1-1, the full variable domain is EAGVAQSPRYKIIEKRQSVAFWCNPISGHATLYWYQQILGQGPKLLIQFQNNGVVDDSQLPKDRFSAERLKGVDSTLKIQPAKLEDSAVYLCASSTQENTEAFFGQGTRLTVV.

This chain links TRBV28 with TRBJ2-7, with TRBD1 matching over 7 bases. V gave up 6 bases and J gave up 4 bases; unmatched junction bases: 6. The CDR3 is 13 amino acids. Looked up from germline, CDR1 is MDHEN and CDR2 is SYDVKM. The CDR3 region has the DNA TGTGCCAGCAGGGCGACAGGGCTGTACGAGCAGTACTTC. Protein: CASRATGLYEQYF.

The V gene is TRBV14, the J gene TRBJ1-6; 7 nucleotides agree with TRBD1. The trim removed 0 bases at V and 7 bases at J, leaving 6 bases unmatched. The CDR3 totals 16 residues. From germline, CDR1 is SGHDN and CDR2 FVKESK. The CDR3 DNA reads TGTGCCAGCAGCCAAGAGTTGACAGGGCTGAATTCACCCCTCCACTTT. Translated: CASSQELTGLNSPLHF.